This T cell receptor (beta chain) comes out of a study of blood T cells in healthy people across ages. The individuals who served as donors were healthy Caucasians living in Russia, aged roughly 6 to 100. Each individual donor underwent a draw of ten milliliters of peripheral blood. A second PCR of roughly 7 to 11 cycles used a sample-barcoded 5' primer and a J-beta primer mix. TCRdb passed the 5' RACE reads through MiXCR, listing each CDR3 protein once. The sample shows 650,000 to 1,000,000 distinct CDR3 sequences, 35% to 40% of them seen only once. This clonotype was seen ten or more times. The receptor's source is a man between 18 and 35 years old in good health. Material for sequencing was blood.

CDR3 bases: TGTGCCAGCAGTCCTGGTCCGACAGACAATGAGCAGTTCTTC. This encodes CASSPGPTDNEQFF. The chain couples TRBV27 to TRBJ2-1; tentatively, D is TRBD1 (5 bases). CDR1 MNHEY and CDR2 SMNVEV come from the germline V gene (reference sequence). V was pared by 5 bases and J by 5 bases, with 13 bases between. The CDR3 runs 14 residues.